This record covers a single T cell receptor (beta chain). These data belong to a study of T cell changes during pregnancy in multiple sclerosis. Germline loops: CDR1 MGHRA, CDR2 YSYEKL. Trimming took off 4 bases at V and 8 bases at J, with 20 bases between the two ends. The CDR3 extends over 16 amino acids. The assay was immunoSEQ multiplex PCR, and TCRdb's table has in-frame clones only and misses some. The data show fewer than 70,000 clones, 80% to 95% seen once. This sequence joins TRBV4-1 and TRBJ1-4; weak D call: TRBD1 (5 bases). The material sequenced was CD8+ T cells from peripheral blood mononuclear cells, taken in the third trimester of pregnancy. This TCR was sampled from a female donor in good health, enrolled as a control in a pregnancy study. Here the CDR3 DNA reads TGCGCCAGCAGCCGGGTGTATGGGGGGGTTGGGGAAAAACTGTTTTTT. It codes for CASSRVYGGVGEKLFF.